This paragraph covers one T cell receptor (beta chain) sequence. Its specificity is unknown. Circulating pathogenic-like lymphocytes came from less than 10 mL of blood per patient. PBMCs were sorted for HLA-DR+CD14-CD3+CD4+CD25low/- cells. The data are from a study of circulating and synovial CD4+ cells in juvenile arthritis. Sequenced by immunoSEQ multiplex PCR; TCRdb stores in-frame clones only, minus some. The data show some 1,300 clones, approximately 89% seen once. General study points: These blood cells shared more CDR3 sequences with synovium than bulk blood.

Sequencing used HLA-DR+ CD4+ T cells from blood. Specified subset: circulating pathogenic-like lymphocytes, sorted as HLA-DR+CD14-CD3+CD4+CD25low/- blood T cells. This sequence originates from a human patient with juvenile idiopathic arthritis. Some clones in this sample may be carry-over from other donors' samples.

The CDR3 DNA reads TGTGCCTGGTCCATCGGACTAGGTAATGAGCAGTTCTTC. It is translated as CAWSIGLGNEQFF. The V gene is TRBV30, the J gene TRBJ2-1; 7 bases are shared with TRBD2. Trimming took 5 bases from V and 7 from J; bases not matched to a gene: 8. The CDR3 is 13 residues long. CDR1 is GTSNPN, CDR2 SVGIG, per germline (reference sequence).